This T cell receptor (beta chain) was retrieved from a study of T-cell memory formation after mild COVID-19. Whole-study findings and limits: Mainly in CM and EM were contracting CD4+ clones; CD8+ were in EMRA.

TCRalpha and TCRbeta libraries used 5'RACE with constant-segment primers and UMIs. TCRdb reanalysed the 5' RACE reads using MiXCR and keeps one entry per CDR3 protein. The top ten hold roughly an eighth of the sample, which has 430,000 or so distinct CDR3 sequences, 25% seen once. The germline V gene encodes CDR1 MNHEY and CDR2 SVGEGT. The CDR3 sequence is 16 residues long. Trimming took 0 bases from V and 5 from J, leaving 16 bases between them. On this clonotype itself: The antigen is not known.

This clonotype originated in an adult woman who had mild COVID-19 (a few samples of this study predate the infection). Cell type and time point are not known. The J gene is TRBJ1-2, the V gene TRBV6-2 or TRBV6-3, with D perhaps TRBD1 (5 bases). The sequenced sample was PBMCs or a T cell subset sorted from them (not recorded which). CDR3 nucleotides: TGTGCCAGCAGTTACTCGAACCAGGGCCTACCTTATGGCTACACCTTC. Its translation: CASSYSNQGLPYGYTF.